The rows below give T cell receptor beta chains drawn from one sample of a study of blood T cell repertoires in COVID-19. Sequencing was performed with immunoSEQ multiplex PCR; in TCRdb, only in-frame clones are kept and a portion is missing. The profile shows roughly 210,000 clones, about 87% of them singletons. Sequencing input: peripheral blood. The receptors stem from a man between 65 and 85 years old with acute or convalescent COVID-19. The CDR3 runs from the conserved cysteine through the conserved F or W. A D gene is named only where the DNA matches it firmly. Not every row has a clone size; where given, it reads once, few, many or a size class.

v_gene: TRBV3-1/TRBV3-2; abundance: -; d_gene: -; j_gene: TRBJ2-3; CDR3aa: CASSQGFPQGSADTQYF; CDR3nt: TGTGCCAGCAGCCAAGGGTTCCCGCAGGGTTCAGCAGATACGCAGTATTTT
v_gene: TRBV10-3; abundance: -; d_gene: -; j_gene: TRBJ2-3; CDR3aa: CAIRIGTGNTDTQYF; CDR3nt: TGTGCCATCAGGATTGGAACGGGAAACACAGATACGCAGTATTTT
v_gene: TRBV5-1; abundance: -; d_gene: TRBD2; j_gene: TRBJ2-1; CDR3aa: CASSLGTSGSRNEQFF; CDR3nt: TGCGCCAGCAGCTTGGGGACTAGCGGGAGCCGCAATGAGCAGTTCTTC
v_gene: TRBV2; abundance: -; d_gene: TRBD2; j_gene: TRBJ2-1; CDR3aa: CASTRERLLNEQFF; CDR3nt: TGTGCCAGCACGCGGGAGAGACTACTCAATGAGCAGTTCTTC
v_gene: TRBV6-5; abundance: -; d_gene: -; j_gene: TRBJ1-6; CDR3aa: CASSLQGYNSPLHF; CDR3nt: TGTGCCAGCAGTTTACAGGGATACAATTCACCCCTCCACTTT
v_gene: TRBV5-1; abundance: -; d_gene: -; j_gene: TRBJ1-6; CDR3aa: CASSLSATGNSPLHF; CDR3nt: TGCGCCAGCAGCTTATCAGCGACGGGAAATTCACCCCTCCACTTT
v_gene: TRBV6-5; abundance: -; d_gene: -; j_gene: TRBJ1-1; CDR3aa: CASTLSDRMNTEAFF; CDR3nt: TGTGCCAGCACCCTTTCCGACAGGATGAACACTGAAGCTTTCTTT
v_gene: TRBV5-1; abundance: few; d_gene: -; j_gene: TRBJ1-1; CDR3aa: CASSPRSDSTEAFF; CDR3nt: TGCGCCAGCAGCCCGCGATCCGACAGCACTGAAGCTTTCTTT
v_gene: TRBV5-6; abundance: -; d_gene: -; j_gene: TRBJ1-2; CDR3aa: CASSPANYGYTF; CDR3nt: TGTGCCAGCAGCCCGGCTAACTATGGCTACACCTTC
v_gene: TRBV7-9; abundance: -; d_gene: -; j_gene: TRBJ1-2; CDR3aa: CASSQDGGLNYGYTF; CDR3nt: TGTGCCAGCAGCCAGGATGGGGGACTTAACTATGGCTACACCTTC